The present entry profiles one T cell receptor (beta chain) with its context. Using a J-beta primer mix together with a sample-barcoded 5' primer, a second PCR was run for roughly 7 to 11 cycles. Carrying 12 random nucleotides, a template-switch adaptor labeled each individual cDNA molecule. TCRdb called the 5' RACE reads again in MiXCR, with one record for every CDR3 protein. The sample lists 2 million or so distinct CDR3 sequences, roughly 50% occurring once. The sample originates from a study of blood T cells in healthy people across ages. Donors were healthy Caucasian individuals from Russia aged roughly 6 to 95. The CDR3 spans 15 residues. From germline, CDR1 is SGHDN and CDR2 FVKESK. V trimming: 1 base; J trimming: 4 bases; junction bases outside the gene matches: 3.

This sequence was found in a middle-aged woman in good health. V and J are TRBV14 and TRBJ2-3, with TRBD1 matching 9 bases. The sample taken for sequencing was blood. CDR3 region: CASSQVRQGADTQYF. The CDR3 region has the DNA TGTGCCAGCAGCCAAGTTCGACAGGGGGCAGATACGCAGTATTTT.